The 9 T cell receptor beta chains below all came from one sample that was sequenced in a study of blood T cell repertoires in COVID-19. TCRdb's copy holds only in-frame clones and misses some; the assay was immunoSEQ multiplex PCR. The table lists roughly 170,000 clones, around 89% of them singletons. Sequencing input: peripheral blood. The receptor set was obtained from a man in his fifties or sixties with acute or convalescent COVID-19.

This sequence joins TRBV27 and TRBJ1-6; a possible D gene is TRBD1 (5 bases). CDR3 length equals 18 residues. The germline V gene has CDR1 MNHEY and CDR2 SMNVEV (reference sequence). The ends were cut back, 10 bases at V and 7 bases at J, with 29 bases in the middle. The CDR3 DNA is TGTGCCACCCAACCGGGGGGTTGGGCCTCCCGGGGAAATTCACCCCTCCACTTT. The encoded protein is CATQPGGWASRGNSPLHF.

This rearrangement joins TRBV7-8 to TRBJ1-6; the match to TRBD1 covers 10 bases. V shed 8 bases and J 0 bases; nucleotides not matched to a gene: 13. The germline V gene encodes CDR1 SGHVS and CDR2 FQNEAQ. This CDR3 contains 19 residues. The CDR3 protein is CASSVLPGQGSSYNSPLHF. The CDR3 region has the DNA TGTGCCAGCTCGGTTCTCCCGGGACAGGGGAGCTCCTATAATTCACCCCTCCACTTT. The entire variable domain, with the rest obtained from reference TRBV7-8 and TRBJ1-6, is as follows: GAGVSQSPRYKVAKRGQDVALRCDPISGHVSLFWYQQALGQGPEFLTYFQNEAQLDKSGLPSDRFFAERPEGSVSTLKIQRTQQEDSAVYLCASSVLPGQGSSYNSPLHFGNGTRLTVT.

The chain joins TRBV5-5 to TRBJ1-1; D not resolved. Germline lookup yields CDR1 SGHKS and CDR2 YYEKEE (reference sequence). V lost 0 bases and J lost 5, with 8 bases in between. The CDR3 spans 13 residues. This CDR3 reads CASSLVSDTEAFF. Written as DNA, the CDR3 is TGTGCCAGCAGCTTGGTTAGCGATACTGAAGCTTTCTTT. Combining the CDR3 with reference TRBV5-5 and TRBJ1-1 gives the whole variable domain DAGVTQSPTHLIKTRGQQVTLRCSPISGHKSVSWYQQVLGQGPQFIFQYYEKEERGRGNFPDRFSARQFPNYSSELNVNALLLGDSALYLCASSLVSDTEAFFGQGTRLTVV.

The chain combines TRBV10-3 with TRBJ2-7; 7 bases line up with TRBD1. V trimming: 8 bases; J trimming: 1 base; junction bases outside the gene matches: 8. Looked up from germline, CDR1 is ENHRY and CDR2 is SYGVKD. The CDR3 loop spans 14 amino acids. The CDR3 is CAIGDRQGSYEQYF. The CDR3 bases are TGTGCCATCGGGGACAGACAGGGTTCCTACGAGCAGTACTTC.

The V gene is TRBV11-3, the J gene TRBJ2-1; TRBD2 aligns across 8 bases. Trimming at V came to 2 bases and at J to 7 bases, leaving 7 bases not matched to a gene. The CDR3 spans 15 residues. Looked up from germline, CDR1 is SGHNT and CDR2 is YENEEA. In DNA, the CDR3 is TGTGCCAGCAGCTTAAACGCAGCGGGAGTAAATGAGCAGTTCTTC. It is translated as CASSLNAAGVNEQFF.

V usage is TRBV6-7 and J usage is TRBJ2-2; 7 bases map to TRBD2. TRBV6-7 is an ORF, with its function uncertain. The V and J ends lost 0 bases and 6 bases, in that order; junction bases with no gene match: 10. The CDR3 spans 17 residues. The CDR3: CASSYSMLRGGAGELFF. The CDR3 nucleotides are TGTGCCAGCAGTTACTCGATGCTGCGGGGAGGGGCCGGGGAGCTGTTTTTT.

The chain is built from TRBV7-9 and TRBJ1-2; TRBD1 is a possible D gene (5 bases). Germline V gene sequence: CDR1 SEHNR, CDR2 FQNEAQ (reference sequence). The CDR3 loop spans 14 amino acids. Trimming removed 5 bases from V and 2 bases from J, with 12 bases in between. The CDR3 spells CASSGTGENYGYTF. The CDR3 nucleotides are TGTGCCAGCAGCGGAACGGGGGAAAACTATGGCTACACCTTC.

This clone was recorded once. The J gene is TRBJ2-1, the V gene TRBV5-1; a possible D gene is TRBD1 (6 bases). The CDR3 is 13 residues long. CDR1 SGHRS and CDR2 YFSETQ come from the germline V gene. Trimming removed 1 base at V and 8 bases at J, with 10 bases between. Here the CDR3 DNA reads TGCGCCAGCAGCTTGAATCAGGGGCATGAGCAGTTCTTC. Encoded protein: CASSLNQGHEQFF. The variable domain in full, with the rest retrieved from reference TRBV5-1 and TRBJ2-1, is KAGVTQTPRYLIKTRGQQVTLSCSPISGHRSVSWYQQTPGQGLQFLFEYFSETQRNKGNFPGRFSGRQFSNSRSEMNVSTLELGDSALYLCASSLNQGHEQFFGPGTRLTVL.

This clone was seen a handful of times. This chain links TRBV6-5 with TRBJ2-3, with TRBD2 identical over 11 bases. The CDR3 spans 14 residues. V shed 10 bases, J shed 5 bases, and the junction held 8 bases outside the gene matches. Germline loops: CDR1 MNHEY, CDR2 SVGAGI. DNA of the CDR3: TGTGCCACCGATAGCGGGAGGGCCGGAGATACGCAGTATTTT. Amino acids: CATDSGRAGDTQYF.